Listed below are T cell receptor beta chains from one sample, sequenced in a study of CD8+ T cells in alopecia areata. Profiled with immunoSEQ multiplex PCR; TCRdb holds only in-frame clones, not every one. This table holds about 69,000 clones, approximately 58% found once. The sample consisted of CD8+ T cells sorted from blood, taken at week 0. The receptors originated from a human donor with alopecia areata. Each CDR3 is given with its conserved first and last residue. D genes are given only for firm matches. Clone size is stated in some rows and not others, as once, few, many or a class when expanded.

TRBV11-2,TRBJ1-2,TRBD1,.,TGCGCCAGCAGCCAAGATTTCGACAGGGACGGCTATGGCTACACCTTC,CASSQDFDRDGYGYTF
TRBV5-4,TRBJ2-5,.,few,TGTGCCAGCAGCTTGTATCCTGCGGCAGGCGGGGAGACCCAGTACTTC,CASSLYPAAGGETQYF
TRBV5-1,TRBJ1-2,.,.,TGCGCCAGCAGCTTGGTCGGCGGGGACGATGGCTACACCTTC,CASSLVGGDDGYTF
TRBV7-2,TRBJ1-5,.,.,TGTGCCAGCAGCTCGGGGCCGGGACAGCCCCAGCATTTT,CASSSGPGQPQHF
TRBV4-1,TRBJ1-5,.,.,TGCGCCAGCAGCCAAGATTCCGGGGGCCAGCCCCAGCATTTT,CASSQDSGGQPQHF
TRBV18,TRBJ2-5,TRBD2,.,TGTGCCAGCTCACAGCCTAGCGGGGGCCAAGAGACCCAGTACTTC,CASSQPSGGQETQYF
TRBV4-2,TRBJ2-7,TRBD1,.,TGTGCCAGCAGTCAATCGACAGGGCTTACCTACGAGCAGTACTTC,CASSQSTGLTYEQYF
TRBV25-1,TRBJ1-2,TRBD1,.,TGTGCCAGCAGTGAACACGGACAGGGATATGGCTACACCTTC,CASSEHGQGYGYTF
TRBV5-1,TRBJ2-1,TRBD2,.,TGCGCCAGCAGCGATAGCGGGAGTTCCTACAATGAGCAGTTCTTC,CASSDSGSSYNEQFF
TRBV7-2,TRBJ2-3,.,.,TGTGCCAGCAGCTTAGCAGGGGAAGGAGCGGCTAGCACAGATACGCAGTATTTT,CASSLAGEGAASTDTQYF
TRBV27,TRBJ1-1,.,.,TGTGCCAGCAGTTTAAACTCGGGGTACACTGAAGCTTTCTTT,CASSLNSGYTEAFF
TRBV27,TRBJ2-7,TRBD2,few,TGTGCCAGCAGTTTACGGGGACTAGCGGAAGTCTCCTACGAGCAGTACTTC,CASSLRGLAEVSYEQYF
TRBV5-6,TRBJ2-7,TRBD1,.,TGTGCCAGCAGCCCGGACAGGGTCGGATACGAGCAGTACTTC,CASSPDRVGYEQYF
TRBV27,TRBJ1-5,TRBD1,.,TGTGCCAGCAGCGAGACAGGGGGTCAGCCCCAGCATTTT,CASSETGGQPQHF
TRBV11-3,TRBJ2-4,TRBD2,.,TGTGCCAGCAGCCCCCTTGGCGGGGGATCGAACATTCAGTACTTC,CASSPLGGGSNIQYF
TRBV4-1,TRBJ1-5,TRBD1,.,TGCGCCAGCAGCACCCTCCCCCACAGGGGGGATCAGCCCCAGCATTTT,CASSTLPHRGDQPQHF
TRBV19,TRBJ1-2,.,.,TGTGCCAGTAGTATGTCATTCGATGGCTACACCTTC,CASSMSFDGYTF
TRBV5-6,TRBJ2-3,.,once,TGTGCCAGCAGCTTGGCGGGGAACACAGATACGCAGTATTTT,CASSLAGNTDTQYF
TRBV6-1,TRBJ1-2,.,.,TGTGCCAGCAGCCAAAGGGGAGACTCTACCTATGGCTACACCTTC,CASSQRGDSTYGYTF
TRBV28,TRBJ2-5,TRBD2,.,TGTGCCAGCAGTTTTCCCGGGAGGCAAGAGACCCAGTACTTC,CASSFPGRQETQYF
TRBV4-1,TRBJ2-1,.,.,TGCGCCAGCAGCCAAGATAGCTGGGGAAATGAGCAGTTCTTC,CASSQDSWGNEQFF
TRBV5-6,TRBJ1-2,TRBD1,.,TGTGCCAGCAGCTTGGTCTCAGGGGGCGCTGATGGCTACACCTTC,CASSLVSGGADGYTF
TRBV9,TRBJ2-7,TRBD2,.,TGTGCCAGCAGCGAGGACCCCGGGAGGGGCAACGAGCAGTACTTC,CASSEDPGRGNEQYF
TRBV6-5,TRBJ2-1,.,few,TGTGCCAGCAGTTACAGGACGAGCAACAATGAGCAGTTCTTC,CASSYRTSNNEQFF
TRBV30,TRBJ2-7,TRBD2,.,TGTGCCTGGAGTTTGGCTAGCGGACCCTACGAGCAGTACTTC,CAWSLASGPYEQYF
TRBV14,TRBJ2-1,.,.,TGTGCCAGCAGCCCAGGGACATCAGCGGGCCATGAGCAGTTCTTC,CASSPGTSAGHEQFF
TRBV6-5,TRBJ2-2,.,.,TGTGCCAGTCTACAGGGAACCGGGGAGCTGTTTTTT,CASLQGTGELFF
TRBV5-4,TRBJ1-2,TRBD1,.,TGTGCCAGCAGCTCCCCTCTACAGGGGGCGGCTAACTATGGCTACACCTTC,CASSSPLQGAANYGYTF
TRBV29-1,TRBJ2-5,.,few,TGCAGCGTTGCGGGCCGCGAGACCCAGTACTTC,CSVAGRETQYF
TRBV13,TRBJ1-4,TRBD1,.,TGTGCCAGCAGCATCGGGACAGGGGAGGAAAAACTGTTTTTT,CASSIGTGEEKLFF
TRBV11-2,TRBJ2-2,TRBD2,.,TGTGCCAGCAGCCCGTTACGGGCGGGAGCGTTGGGCACCGGGGAGCTGTTTTTT,CASSPLRAGALGTGELFF
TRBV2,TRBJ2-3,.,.,TGTGCCAGCAGTGAAAGGGCAACCGCTTCCACAGATACGCAGTATTTT,CASSERATASTDTQYF
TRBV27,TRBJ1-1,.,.,TGTGCCAGCAGTTTAGAGGGGGTGGTCACTGAAGCTTTCTTT,CASSLEGVVTEAFF
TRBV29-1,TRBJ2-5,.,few,TGCAGCGTTGAGGGGGGGCGAGTGATAGAGACCCAGTACTTC,CSVEGGRVIETQYF
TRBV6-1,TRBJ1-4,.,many,TGTGCCAGCAGTGAACCAGTGGATCATGAAAAACTGTTTTTT,CASSEPVDHEKLFF
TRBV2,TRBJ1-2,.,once,TGTGCCAGCAGTGAAGGCCGAGGAGGCTATGGCTACACCTTC,CASSEGRGGYGYTF
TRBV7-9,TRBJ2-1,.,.,TGTGCCAGCAGCCCCCCGGCCATTCGTCGCGATGAGCAGTTCTTC,CASSPPAIRRDEQFF
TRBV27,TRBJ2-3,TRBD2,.,TGTGCCAGCAGTTTAATAACTAGCGGGAGGTTTGGTACAGATACGCAGTATTTT,CASSLITSGRFGTDTQYF
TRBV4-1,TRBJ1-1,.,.,TGCGCCAGCAGCCCGACAGCGTTGAACACTGAAGCTTTCTTT,CASSPTALNTEAFF
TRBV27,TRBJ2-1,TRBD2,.,TGTGCCAGCAGTTTAGGAGGGAGGGCCGGCGAGCAGTTCTTC,CASSLGGRAGEQFF
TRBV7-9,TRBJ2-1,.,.,TGTGCCAGCAGCTTATTATTAGCCAACAATGAGCAGTTCTTC,CASSLLLANNEQFF
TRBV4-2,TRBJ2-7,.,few,TGTGCCAGCAGCCAGTTCCACGATAACCCCTACGAGCAGTACTTC,CASSQFHDNPYEQYF
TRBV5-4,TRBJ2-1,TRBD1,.,TGTGCCAGCAGCTTGGGGGACAGGGCCACATACAATGAGCAGTTCTTC,CASSLGDRATYNEQFF
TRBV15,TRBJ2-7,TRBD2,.,TGTGCCACCAGCAGTTTGGGACTAGCGGGAGTAGACTACGAGCAGTACTTC,CATSSLGLAGVDYEQYF
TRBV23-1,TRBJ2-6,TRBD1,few,TGCGCCAGCAGCCCAGACAGGGCTGGGGCCAACGTCCTGACTTTC,CASSPDRAGANVLTF
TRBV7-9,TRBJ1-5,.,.,TGTGCCAGCAGCTTGATGTCGGGTTGGGATAGCAATCAGCCCCAGCATTTT,CASSLMSGWDSNQPQHF